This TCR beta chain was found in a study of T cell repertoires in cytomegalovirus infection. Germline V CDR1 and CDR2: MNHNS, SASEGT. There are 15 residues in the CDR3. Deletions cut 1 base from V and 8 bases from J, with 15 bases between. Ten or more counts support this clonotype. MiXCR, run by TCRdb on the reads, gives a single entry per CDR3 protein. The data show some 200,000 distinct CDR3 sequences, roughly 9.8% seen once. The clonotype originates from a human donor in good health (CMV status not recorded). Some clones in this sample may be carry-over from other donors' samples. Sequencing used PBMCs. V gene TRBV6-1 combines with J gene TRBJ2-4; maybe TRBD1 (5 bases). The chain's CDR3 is CASSEVLSRADIQYF. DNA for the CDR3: TGTGCCAGCAGTGAAGTGTTGAGCAGGGCTGACATTCAGTACTTC.